Below, one TCR beta chain is given with its context. The sample belongs to a study of blood T cell repertoires in COVID-19. About the research overall: Samples representing acute and convalescent COVID-19 were sourced from the United States, Italy and Spain.

Sequencing used immunoSEQ multiplex PCR; TCRdb keeps in-frame clones, though not all of them. The sample lists roughly 250,000 clones, 88% seen once, with less than 3% in the top ten. The CDR3 runs to 12 residues. J lost 4 bases, V lost 5 bases, and 2 bases had no gene match. Germline CDR1 is SGHDN and CDR2 is FVKESK. The cohort comprised adults aged roughly 18 to 95 years residing in some 24 US areas. Which cohort a participant joined came from the clinical history participants gave. Two negative PCRs, clearance, or symptom resolution characterized the recovered Cohort 3 donors. The sample consisted of PBMCs or T cells enriched from blood (not recorded which). J is TRBJ2-7 and V is TRBV14, with 7 bases lining up with TRBD1. This receptor was taken from a woman aged 50 to 60 who had recovered from COVID-19. CDR3 sequence (DNA): TGTGCCAGCAGCGCGACAGGGTACGAGCAGTACTTC. Protein: CASSATGYEQYF.